These T cell receptor beta chains were read from a single sample in a study of OX40 agonist ivuxolimab in advanced cancers. Here immunoSEQ multiplex PCR was the method, and the copy in TCRdb shows in-frame clones only, minus some. This table holds roughly 53,000 clones, roughly 84% found once. The specimen comprised CD4+ or CD8+ T cells sorted from blood, sampled in a trial of the OX40 agonist ivuxolimab. The receptors stem from an adult with an advanced solid tumor such as melanoma, head and neck, liver or kidney cancer. The CDR3 runs from the conserved cysteine through the conserved F or W. The D gene is left open where the match is weak. Only part of the rows carry a size: once, few, many, or a class if the clone is expanded.

size	J	D	V	DNA	CDR3
-	TRBJ2-3	TRBD2	TRBV19	TGTGCCAGTAGTATCGGGGGGATGACCGCAGATACGCAGTATTTT	CASSIGGMTADTQYF
-	TRBJ1-1	TRBD1	TRBV30	TGTGCCTTACGCGGGACAGAAAACACTGAAGCTTTCTTT	CALRGTENTEAFF
-	TRBJ2-1	TRBD2	TRBV4-2	TGTGCCAGCAGCTCCTATCTAGCGGGAGGGATAGATGAGCAGTTCTTC	CASSSYLAGGIDEQFF
-	TRBJ2-1	TRBD2	TRBV18	TGTGCCAGCTCGCCACTAGCGGGTCTTCGAAATGAGCAGTTCTTC	CASSPLAGLRNEQFF
-	TRBJ1-1	-	TRBV5-4	TGTGCCAGCAGCCACAATAGAGGGGGGACTGAAGCTTTCTTT	CASSHNRGGTEAFF
-	TRBJ2-1	-	TRBV5-4	TGTGCCAGCAGCTTTCCGGATCACAATGAGCAGTTCTTC	CASSFPDHNEQFF
once	TRBJ1-3	TRBD1	TRBV6-6	TGTGCCAGCAGTTACTCGCCAGACAGGGAGGACACCATATATTTT	CASSYSPDREDTIYF
few	TRBJ2-7	-	TRBV27	TGTGCCAGCAGTGTGGACAGCTCCTACGAGCAGTACTTC	CASSVDSSYEQYF
-	TRBJ2-7	TRBD1	TRBV15	TGTGCCACCAGCCGGGACAGGGGCTACGAGCAGTACTTC	CATSRDRGYEQYF
-	TRBJ2-2	TRBD1	TRBV7-9	TGTGCCAGCAGCTTAGCACGCGGGACAGGGGGCAACACCGGGGAGCTGTTTTTT	CASSLARGTGGNTGELFF
-	TRBJ1-1	TRBD1	TRBV7-2	TGTGCCAGCAGCTTAGGGGACAGGTCGGGGGCTGAAGCTTTCTTT	CASSLGDRSGAEAFF
-	TRBJ2-3	TRBD2	TRBV7-3	TGTGCCAGCAGCTTAAATCTAGCGGGAGGGTCAGATACGCAGTATTTT	CASSLNLAGGSDTQYF
-	TRBJ2-7	-	TRBV23-1	TGCGCCAGCCCCGAGCGGAACGAGCAGTACTTC	CASPERNEQYF
once	TRBJ1-2	-	TRBV11-2	TGTGCCAGCAGCCCCGGACCATTTACTAACTATGGCTACACCTTC	CASSPGPFTNYGYTF
-	TRBJ2-3	-	TRBV4-2	TGTGCCAGCAGCCAAGATGGCGCCAACACAGATACGCAGTATTTT	CASSQDGANTDTQYF
once	TRBJ2-6	-	TRBV7-3	TGTGCCAGCAGCTTAGACCCTCCCGCAGGCTCTGGGGCCAACGTCCTGACTTTC	CASSLDPPAGSGANVLTF
-	TRBJ2-2	-	TRBV7-3	TGTGCCAGCAGACCCGGGATTAACACCGGGGAGCTGTTTTTT	CASRPGINTGELFF
-	TRBJ2-1	TRBD2	TRBV19	TGTGCCAGTAGTCGGACTAGCGGGAGGGCCTACAATGAGCAGTTCTTC	CASSRTSGRAYNEQFF
-	TRBJ2-3	TRBD2	TRBV7-3	TGTGCCAGCAGCTTACTCGTTCGGACTAGCGGGACTAGCACAGATACGCAGTATTTT	CASSLLVRTSGTSTDTQYF
-	TRBJ1-2	TRBD1	TRBV15	TGTGCCACCAGCAGAGGCGACAGGGGGTCCTTCTATGGCTACACCTTC	CATSRGDRGSFYGYTF
-	TRBJ2-5	-	TRBV11-2	TGTGCCAGCAGCTACAACATCGCAGGGCGTGAGACCCAGTACTTC	CASSYNIAGRETQYF
medium-sized	TRBJ2-2	TRBD2	TRBV19	TGTGCCAGTAGTCCTTGGAGCGGGAGGGCCGCCGGGGAGCTGTTTTTT	CASSPWSGRAAGELFF
few	TRBJ2-1	-	TRBV19	TGTGCCAGTAGTCCTAGCTTGTATGGTGAGCAGTTCTTC	CASSPSLYGEQFF
-	TRBJ1-1	TRBD1	TRBV19	TGTGCCAGTAGCCTACAGGGGCTGAACACTGAAGCTTTCTTT	CASSLQGLNTEAFF
-	TRBJ2-3	-	TRBV14	TGTGCCAGCAGCCAAGATATGAAACTAGGAAGTGCAGATACGCAGTATTTT	CASSQDMKLGSADTQYF
-	TRBJ1-1	-	TRBV29-1	TGCAGCGTTAGGGAAATAGGGGGGTTGGCTGAAGCTTTCTTT	CSVREIGGLAEAFF
medium-sized	TRBJ2-7	TRBD2	TRBV5-1	TGCGCCAGCAGCAAAGTGAGCGGGGAGTACGAGCAGTACTTC	CASSKVSGEYEQYF
-	TRBJ2-3	-	TRBV30	TGTGCCTGGGACCTTTCCGATACGCAGTATTTT	CAWDLSDTQYF
-	TRBJ2-7	-	TRBV6-5	TGTGCCAGCACCACTAGCCGGTACGAGCAGTACTTC	CASTTSRYEQYF
-	TRBJ2-1	-	TRBV7-2	TGTGCCAGCAGCTTTCCACCGGGGGAAAGGCTTAATGAGCAGTTCTTC	CASSFPPGERLNEQFF
-	TRBJ2-7	-	TRBV21-1	TGTGCCAGCAGTGCTCGATCGGACGAGCAGTACTTC	CASSARSDEQYF
-	TRBJ2-2	-	TRBV5-4	TGTGCCAGCAGCTTGTATAGGGCGAACACCGGGGAGCTGTTTTTT	CASSLYRANTGELFF
-	TRBJ2-1	-	TRBV19	TGTGCCAGTAGTGTATTGGACACGGGAACTTACAATGAGCAGTTCTTC	CASSVLDTGTYNEQFF
-	TRBJ2-7	TRBD2	TRBV5-4	TGTGCCAGCAGCTTGTCTAGCGGGAGTGGTTCCTACGAGCAGTACTTC	CASSLSSGSGSYEQYF
-	TRBJ1-3	-	TRBV19	TGTGCCAGTAGTATCGGGGGTTCTGGAAACACCATATATTTT	CASSIGGSGNTIYF
-	TRBJ1-1	-	TRBV7-9	TGTGCCAGCAGCTTAACTGGGGGCACTGAAGCTTTCTTT	CASSLTGGTEAFF
-	TRBJ2-5	TRBD2	TRBV2	TGTGCCACTTTAATGGGGGGGTTGTTTGAGACCCAGTACTTC	CATLMGGLFETQYF
once	TRBJ1-1	-	TRBV6-6	TGTGCCAGCAGTTACCCTCGGGAGAACACTGAAGCTTTCTTT	CASSYPRENTEAFF
-	TRBJ2-6	-	TRBV28	TGTGCCAGCAGTCTCCAGTTCTCTGGGGCCAACGTCCTGACTTTC	CASSLQFSGANVLTF
-	TRBJ2-3	-	TRBV7-3	TGTGCCAGCAGTGAAATCCCCACAGATACGCAGTATTTT	CASSEIPTDTQYF
-	TRBJ1-1	-	TRBV10-3	TGTGCCATCAGTGTTTCAGGTGAAGCTTTCTTT	CAISVSGEAFF
-	TRBJ2-7	TRBD2	TRBV7-8	TGTGCCAGCAGCTTAGAATCGGGACTAGTGGGGTACGAGCAGTACTTC	CASSLESGLVGYEQYF
once	TRBJ1-2	TRBD1	TRBV5-4	TGTGCCAGCAGCATTGAGACAGGGCGAGGCTACACCTTC	CASSIETGRGYTF
-	TRBJ2-7	TRBD2	TRBV18	TGTGCCAGCTCACAACTCTCCCGGGGGGGTTACTACGAGCAGTACTTC	CASSQLSRGGYYEQYF
-	TRBJ2-5	TRBD2	TRBV19	TGTGCCAGTAGTATGCTTCTGGGCGGGGGTCGGGAGACCCAGTACTTC	CASSMLLGGGRETQYF
few	TRBJ2-3	-	TRBV6-6	TGTGCCAGCAGTTACTCGATCAGGGGCACAGATACGCAGTATTTT	CASSYSIRGTDTQYF
few	TRBJ2-2	-	TRBV20-1	TGCAGTGCTGGGAGGTCCGGGGAGCTGTTTTTT	CSAGRSGELFF
-	TRBJ2-1	-	TRBV19	TGTGCCAGTAGTACAAGACTTGGGTTGGAGCAGTTCTTC	CASSTRLGLEQFF
-	TRBJ1-1	-	TRBV5-1	TGCGCCAGCAGCGGTACCCGGGACCTCCAACGCCCGCAGACTGAAGCTTTCTTT	CASSGTRDLQRPQTEAFF
once	TRBJ1-1	-	TRBV7-2	TGTGCCAGCAGCTTAGTCGGGGGCCCAAACACTGAAGCTTTCTTT	CASSLVGGPNTEAFF
-	TRBJ2-7	-	TRBV5-4	TGTGCCAGCAGCTTTCGGGGGTTCTCCTACGAGCAGTACTTC	CASSFRGFSYEQYF
once	TRBJ1-3	-	TRBV6-1	TGTGCCAGCAGTGAAAGCCCACGTGGAAACACCATATATTTT	CASSESPRGNTIYF
-	TRBJ1-5	-	TRBV7-2	TGTGCCAGCAGCTTAGGGGCAAGTCAGCCCCAGCATTTT	CASSLGASQPQHF
-	TRBJ2-7	TRBD2	TRBV28	TGTGCCAGTGGGACTACCAAACCCTACGAGCAGTACTTC	CASGTTKPYEQYF